Below, one T cell receptor (beta chain) is given with its context. Its cognate antigen is unknown. Some clones are missing from TCRdb's copy, which holds only in-frame ones; the method was immunoSEQ multiplex PCR. The sample consists of over 95,000 clones, roughly nine tenths of them appearing once. The germline CDR1 and CDR2 sequences are SNHLY and FYNNEI. V was shortened by 7 bases and J by 2 bases, with 9 bases between the two germline ends. The CDR3 has 12 amino acids. The sample belongs to a study of T cell responses to AZD1222 COVID-19 vaccine. Study-level results: At baseline, seropositivity was found in only six or seven AZD1222 recipients. Spike as a whole was targeted by vaccine-associated CD4 TCRs, dominant at 160-218 and 743-854. Among the donors, most were white British and more were female, and clonal diversity was possibly underestimated. Reportedly, close to half of spike-specific TCRs are directed against unmutated variant regions.

The chain recombines TRBV2 with TRBJ2-7; D is unresolved. This TCR derives from an adult in good health. This material consisted of peripheral blood, taken on day 0 of AZD1222 vaccination. Written as DNA, the CDR3 is TGTGCCAGCATAAAGGGAACCTACGAGCAGTACTTC. Protein sequence: CASIKGTYEQYF.